The 4 T cell receptor beta chains presented below share a single source sample, sequenced in a study of T cells in Graves' hyperthyroidism and ophthalmopathy. RNA transcripts served as the template for amplifying TCR beta CDR3 regions. TCR CDR3 underwent first-round RT-PCR with the HTBI primer set. In TCRdb, the multiplex PCR reads were re-called with MiXCR into one record per CDR3 protein. Of under 650,000 distinct CDR3 sequences listed, about a sixth are singletons. Sequences were obtained from blood. The receptors here all came from a woman in her twenties or thirties with Graves' hyperthyroidism.

This clonotype occurred many times. The V call is TRBV5-1, the J call TRBJ1-1; no definite D call. Germline V lookup: CDR1 SGHRS, CDR2 YFSETQ. V gave up 0 bases and J gave up 5 bases, with 11 bases separating them. There are 14 residues in the CDR3. The chain's CDR3 is CASSLAGVYTEAFF. In nucleotides, the CDR3 is TGCGCCAGCAGCTTGGCTGGGGTGTATACTGAAGCTTTCTTT.

This clonotype has just a few counts. V gene TRBV4-1 combines with J gene TRBJ2-5; D remains ambiguous. Germline V gene lookup returns CDR1 MGHRA and CDR2 YSYEKL. V gave up 3 bases and J gave up 2 bases, with 16 bases separating them. The CDR3 has 16 residues. CDR3 region: CASSQTLVVDQETQYF. The CDR3 nucleotides read TGCGCCAGCAGCCAGACTTTGGTCGTTGATCAAGAGACCCAGTACTTC.

This clonotype has ten or more counts. The chain has TRBV3-1 and TRBJ2-5; 8 nucleotides align to TRBD1. The germline V gene has CDR1 LGHDT and CDR2 YNNKEL (reference sequence). V lost 5 bases to trimming and J lost 4 bases; unmatched junction nucleotides: 9. The CDR3 extends over 15 amino acids. The CDR3 sequence: CASSSTSGGSETQYF. The CDR3 DNA reads as TGTGCCAGCAGCTCGACATCAGGGGGCTCAGAGACCCAGTACTTC.

This clonotype appeared many times. The chain recombines TRBV20-1 with TRBJ2-1; no reliable D call. Germline V gene sequence: CDR1 DFQATT, CDR2 SNEGSKA (reference sequence). V lost 4 bases to trimming and J lost 0 bases, with 13 bases between them. The CDR3 totals 15 residues. CDR3 loop: CSATNLPSSYNEQFF. CDR3 coding DNA: TGCAGTGCTACTAATCTCCCGAGCTCCTACAATGAGCAGTTCTTC.